What follows is one T cell receptor (beta chain) and its context. Its antigen is currently unknown. TCRdb's copy holds only in-frame clones and misses some; the assay was immunoSEQ multiplex PCR. The data show some 190,000 clones, roughly nine tenths seen once. The data stem from a study of Ad26.COV2.S vaccination and SARS-CoV-2 variants. Study-level findings and limits: Measurements of TCR breadth and depth may have given underestimates of the total T cell responses. Placebo recipients and vaccine recipients were similar in non-spike TCR breadth. Spike-specific TCR breadth was greater in vaccine than placebo recipients.

CDR3 length equals 11 residues. Germline V CDR1 and CDR2: LNHDA, SQIVND (reference sequence). V dropped 11 bases and J dropped 8; count of bases not matched to a gene: 8. This chain joins TRBV19 and TRBJ1-2, with 7 bases that match TRBD1. This TCR was recovered from a human donor who had recovered from COVID-19. Source: peripheral blood, taken after recovery from COVID-19. DNA for the CDR3: TGTGCCGTCCGGGACAGAAGCGGCTACACCTTC. Translating gives CAVRDRSGYTF.